The 8 T cell receptor beta chains given below trace back to one sample, sequenced in a study of shared clonotypes between healthy human individuals. Repertoires were generated with immunoSEQ multiplex PCR, while TCRdb's copy carries only in-frame clones and drops some. The table records about 1 million clones, roughly 80% of them present only once. The sample consisted of memory CD4+ T cells sorted from blood. The subset: CD45RA-negative fraction. Receptor source: a man younger than 35 in good health.

The rearrangement links TRBV28 to TRBJ1-1, with TRBD1 as a possible D gene (6 bases). V was pared by 7 bases and J by 0 bases, with 18 bases between. Germline V gene sequence: CDR1 MDHEN, CDR2 SYDVKM. This CDR3 has 16 residues. The CDR3 loop is CASTSQGRAMNTEAFF. Here the CDR3 DNA reads TGTGCCAGCACAAGTCAGGGGAGGGCCATGAACACTGAAGCTTTCTTT.

The V gene is TRBV30, the J gene TRBJ1-2; 8 bases line up with TRBD1. The J segment lost 9 bases and the V segment lost 3 bases, leaving 9 bases of the junction unmatched. Germline lookup yields CDR1 GTSNPN and CDR2 SVGIG (reference sequence). The CDR3 is 13 amino acids. This CDR3 reads CAWSQGQVISYTF. The DNA for the CDR3 is TGTGCCTGGAGCCAGGGACAGGTCATAAGCTACACCTTC.

V and J are TRBV6-5 and TRBJ2-7; D is possibly TRBD1 or TRBD2 (5 bases each). The CDR3 loop spans 15 amino acids. The germline CDR1 and CDR2 sequences are MNHEY and SVGAGI. The V end was cut by 6 bases, the J end by 3 bases, with 18 bases between. CDR3: CASRRVRDGYYEQYF. The CDR3 DNA is TGTGCCAGCAGGAGAGTCCGGGACGGGTACTACGAGCAGTACTTC.

The chain uses TRBV7-8 and TRBJ2-1; TRBD2 agrees at 8 bases. The CDR3 consists of 15 residues. The V and J ends lost 2 bases and 8 bases, in that order; junction bases with no gene match: 8. Per the germline V gene, CDR1 is SGHVS and CDR2 is FQNEAQ. The CDR3 DNA sequence: TGTGCCAGCAGCTTAAGGTCCAGCGGGGGAGATGAGCAGTTCTTC. As protein: CASSLRSSGGDEQFF.

The sample holds one count of this clone. The CDR3 bases are TGTGCCATCAGTGTACTGAACTATGGCTACACCTTC. Amino acids: CAISVLNYGYTF. The chain links TRBV10-3 to TRBJ1-2; D gene uncertain. The germline CDR1 and CDR2 sequences are ENHRY and SYGVKD. V shed 4 bases and J shed 2 bases, with 5 bases lying between them. This CDR3 contains 12 residues.

This chain links TRBV6-1 with TRBJ1-4, with a tentative D call TRBD1 (6 bases). The CDR3 contains 15 residues. Germline CDR1 reads MNHNS; CDR2 reads SASEGT. V lost 7 bases and J 3 bases, leaving 15 bases between the germline ends. This chain's CDR3 is CASKARAGANEKLFF. As DNA, the CDR3 is TGTGCCAGCAAAGCCCGGGCAGGGGCTAATGAAAAACTGTTTTTT.

About this clone: Other DNA sequences in this sample translate to the same CDR3. The chain has TRBV6-5 and TRBJ2-3; D call uncertain. The ends were cut back, 2 bases at V and 0 bases at J, with 9 bases in the middle. Germline loops: CDR1 MNHEY, CDR2 SVGAGI. This CDR3 is built from 15 residues. The CDR3 reads CASSYSALSTDTQYF. In DNA, the CDR3 is TGTGCCAGCAGTTACAGCGCACTCAGCACAGATACGCAGTATTTT.

This chain uses TRBV7-8 with TRBJ2-5; D tentatively fits TRBD1 or TRBD2 (5 bases each). The CDR3 has 14 residues. Germline assignment: CDR1 SGHVS and CDR2 FQNEAQ. V dropped 5 bases and J dropped 4 bases, with 14 bases sitting between them. The CDR3 nucleotides are TGTGCCAGCAGCCTCGGGGCCCAACGAGAGACCCAGTACTTC. Its protein product is CASSLGAQRETQYF. The variable domain in full, with the rest retrieved from reference TRBV7-8 and TRBJ2-5, is GAGVSQSPRYKVAKRGQDVALRCDPISGHVSLFWYQQALGQGPEFLTYFQNEAQLDKSGLPSDRFFAERPEGSVSTLKIQRTQQEDSAVYLCASSLGAQRETQYFGPGTRLLVL.